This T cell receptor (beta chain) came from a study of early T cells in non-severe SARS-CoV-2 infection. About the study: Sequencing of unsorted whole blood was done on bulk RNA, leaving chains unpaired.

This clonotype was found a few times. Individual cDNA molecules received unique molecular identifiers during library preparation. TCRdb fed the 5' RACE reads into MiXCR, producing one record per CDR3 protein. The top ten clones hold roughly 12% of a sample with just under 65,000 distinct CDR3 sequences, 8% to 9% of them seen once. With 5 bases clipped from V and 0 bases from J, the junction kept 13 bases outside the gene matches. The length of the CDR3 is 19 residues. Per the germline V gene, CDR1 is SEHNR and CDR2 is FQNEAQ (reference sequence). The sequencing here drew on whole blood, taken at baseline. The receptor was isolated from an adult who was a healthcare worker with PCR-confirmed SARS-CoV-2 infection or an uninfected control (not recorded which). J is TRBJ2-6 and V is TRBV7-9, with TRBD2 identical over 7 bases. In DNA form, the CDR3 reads TGTGCCAGCAGCCGTTCAATTGTTCGCGGGAGCTCTGGGGCCAACGTCCTGACTTTC. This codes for CASSRSIVRGSSGANVLTF.